This TCR beta chain came from a study of Graves' ophthalmopathy and Graves' hyperthyroidism. The wider study: Blood was drawn at initial diagnosis, before any treatment. The study's findings and limits: Built on 13 signatures, a model told ophthalmopathy apart from stable hyperthyroidism with 85% to 90% sensitivity and 75% to 82% specificity.

This clonotype was recorded at least ten times. The antigen is undetermined. RNA transcripts served as template for amplifying TCR beta CDR3 sequences. After a first-round RT-PCR with HTBI primers, a second-round multiplex PCR was run. TCRdb reprocessed the multiplex PCR reads with MiXCR, giving one entry per CDR3 protein. The repertoire holds around 670,000 distinct CDR3 sequences, with 40% as singletons. CDR1 and CDR2 (germline): SGHTA, FQGTGA. The CDR3 totals 13 residues. J gave up 5 bases and V 5 bases, and 2 bases lay outside the gene matches. The genes are TRBV7-3 and TRBJ2-7; the match to TRBD1 covers 11 bases. This receptor was taken from an adult man with Graves' ophthalmopathy. Sequenced material: peripheral blood. The CDR3 sequence is CASSMGQGDEQYF. Written as DNA, the CDR3 is TGTGCCAGCAGCATGGGACAGGGGGACGAGCAGTACTTC.